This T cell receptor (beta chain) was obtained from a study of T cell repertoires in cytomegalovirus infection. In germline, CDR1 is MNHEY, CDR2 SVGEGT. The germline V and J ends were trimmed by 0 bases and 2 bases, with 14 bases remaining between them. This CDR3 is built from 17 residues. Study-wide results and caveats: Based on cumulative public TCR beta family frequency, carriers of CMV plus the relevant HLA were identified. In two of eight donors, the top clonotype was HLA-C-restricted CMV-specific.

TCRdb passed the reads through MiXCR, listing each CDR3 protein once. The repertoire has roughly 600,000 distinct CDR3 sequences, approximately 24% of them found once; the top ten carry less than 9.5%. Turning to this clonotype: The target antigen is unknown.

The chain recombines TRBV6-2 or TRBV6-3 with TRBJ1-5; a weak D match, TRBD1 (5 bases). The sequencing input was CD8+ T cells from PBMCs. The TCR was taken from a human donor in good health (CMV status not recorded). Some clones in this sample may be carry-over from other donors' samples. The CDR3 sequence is CASSYSFERGGNQPQHF. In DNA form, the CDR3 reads TGTGCCAGCAGTTACTCGTTTGAGAGGGGAGGCAATCAGCCCCAGCATTTT.